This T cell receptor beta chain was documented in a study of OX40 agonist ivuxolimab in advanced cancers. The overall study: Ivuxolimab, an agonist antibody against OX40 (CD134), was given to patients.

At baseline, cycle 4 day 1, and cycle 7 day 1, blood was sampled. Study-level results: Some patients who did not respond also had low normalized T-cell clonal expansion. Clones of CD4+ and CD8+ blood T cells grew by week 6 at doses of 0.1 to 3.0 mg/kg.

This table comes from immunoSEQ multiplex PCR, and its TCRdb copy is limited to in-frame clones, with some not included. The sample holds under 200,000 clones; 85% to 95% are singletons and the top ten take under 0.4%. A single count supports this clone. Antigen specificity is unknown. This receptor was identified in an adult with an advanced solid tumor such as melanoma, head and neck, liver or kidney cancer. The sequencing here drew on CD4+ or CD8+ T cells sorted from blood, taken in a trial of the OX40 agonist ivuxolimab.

The CDR3 loop reads CASSLGGGGSYEQYF. CDR3 sequence (DNA): TGTGCCAGCTCACTAGGGGGAGGGGGATCCTACGAGCAGTACTTC. The chain couples TRBV18 to TRBJ2-7, with D possibly TRBD2 on 7 matching bases. Germline assignment: CDR1 KGHSH and CDR2 LQKENI. The CDR3 sequence is 15 residues long. Trimming pared 4 bases from V and 1 base from J, leaving 14 bases between.